This T cell receptor beta chain came from a study of regulatory T cells in long-lasting Graves disease. Study conclusions and caveats: Persistent patients shared more public clonotypes (about 3,000) than newly diagnosed patients (about 1,000).

This clonotype was seen at least ten times. Its specificity is unknown. Germline loops: CDR1 MDHEN, CDR2 SYDVKM. The length of the CDR3 is 13 residues. Between the trimmed V and J ends, which lost 3 bases and 5 bases, there was a span of 7 bases. Time point given: newly diagnosed GD, antithyroid drugs for less than 3 months. PBMCs were the source of the RNA used for TCR sequencing. TCR beta libraries were built with iRepertoire HTBI primers and Arm-PCR of CDR3 regions. TCRdb redid the calling of the multiplex PCR reads with MiXCR, one entry per CDR3 protein. Of 530,000 or so distinct CDR3 sequences listed, around 15% were seen once; the top ten hold about 11%. This same sample was also taken into another study, of T cells in Graves' hyperthyroidism and ophthalmopathy. That work adds: Ophthalmopathy, as predicted by the model, came a median approximately 6.5 months after the prediction.

The clonotype was recovered from a man aged 18 to 35 with Graves disease. The chain couples TRBV28 to TRBJ2-2; the D is unclear. Sequences were derived from peripheral blood mononuclear cells (PBMCs), sampled at new diagnosis, from a patient treated with antithyroid drugs. Here the CDR3 reads CASSLMGTGELFF. CDR3 bases: TGTGCCAGCAGTTTGATGGGGACCGGGGAGCTGTTTTTT.